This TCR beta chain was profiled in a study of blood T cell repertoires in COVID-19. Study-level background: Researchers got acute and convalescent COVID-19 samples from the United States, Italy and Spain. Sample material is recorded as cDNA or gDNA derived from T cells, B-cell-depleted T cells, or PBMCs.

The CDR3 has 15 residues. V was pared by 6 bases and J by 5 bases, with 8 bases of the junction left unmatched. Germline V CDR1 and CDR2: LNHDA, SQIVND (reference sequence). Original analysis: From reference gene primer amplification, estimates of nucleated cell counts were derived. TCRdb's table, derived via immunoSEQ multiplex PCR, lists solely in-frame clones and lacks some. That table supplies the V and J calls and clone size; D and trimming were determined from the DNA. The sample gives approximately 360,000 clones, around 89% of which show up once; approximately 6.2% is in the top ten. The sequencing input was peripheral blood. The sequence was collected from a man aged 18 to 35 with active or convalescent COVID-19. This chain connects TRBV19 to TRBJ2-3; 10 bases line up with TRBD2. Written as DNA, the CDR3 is TGTGCCAGTAGAGAGCGGGGGGGCCTTATAGATACGCAGTATTTT. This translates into CASRERGGLIDTQYF.